This passage covers 22 T cell receptor beta chains from one sample sequenced in a study of T-cell reconstitution after alpha-beta-depleted transplantation in children. The TCRbeta library incorporated unique molecular identifiers. One entry per CDR3 protein, called by TCRdb with MiXCR from the PCR reads. The profile covers roughly 500,000 distinct CDR3 sequences, with roughly an eighth appearing a single time and approximately 5.4% taken by the ten largest. Sequencing used PBMCs from the stem cell graft donor, obtained from the stem cell graft. These receptors were collected from a human donor who donated a stem cell graft to a child with combined immunodeficiency.

In this sample, this clonotype turned up a few times. The chain employs TRBV15 and TRBJ1-4; 8 bases fit TRBD1. Germline CDR1 is LNHNV and CDR2 is YYDKDF (reference sequence). The CDR3 length is 15 residues. V was clipped by 4 bases and J by 4 bases; unmatched bases: 5. The CDR3 region is CATSKTGGSNEKLFF. The CDR3, as DNA: TGTGCCACCAGCAAAACAGGGGGGAGTAATGAAAAACTGTTTTTT.

The rearrangement joins TRBV5-1 to TRBJ2-5; D is ambiguous. This CDR3 comprises 14 residues. Germline CDR1 is SGHRS and CDR2 is YFSETQ. The ends were cut back, 2 bases at V and 1 base at J, with 9 bases in the middle. The CDR3 region has the DNA TGCGCCAGCAGCTTCGGTGGGATCCAAGAGACCCAGTACTTC. It is translated as CASSFGGIQETQYF.

This clonotype was counted many times. The rearrangement links TRBV12-3 or TRBV12-4 to TRBJ1-2, with D perhaps TRBD1 (6 bases). Trimming left V 6 bases short and J 8 bases short, with 16 bases between. CDR3 size: 13 residues. The CDR3 loop reads CASSLQGGWGYTF. The CDR3 bases are TGTGCCAGCAGCCTACAGGGAGGGTGGGGCTACACCTTC.

The chain employs TRBV6-5 and TRBJ2-3; 8 nucleotides line up with TRBD2. V dropped 0 bases and J dropped 2; count of bases not matched to a gene: 10. This CDR3 has 18 residues. Per the germline V gene, CDR1 is MNHEY and CDR2 is SVGAGI. CDR3 nucleotide sequence: TGTGCCAGCAGTTACTCAAGGTGGCTAGCGGGCCTCACAGATACGCAGTATTTT. It translates to CASSYSRWLAGLTDTQYF.

J is TRBJ2-5 and V is TRBV24-1; no reliable D call. This CDR3 has 16 amino acids. Germline assignment: CDR1 KGHDR and CDR2 SFDVKD. The V end was cut by 3 bases, the J end by 5 bases, with 18 bases between. CDR3 residues: CATSDPRVGIRETQYF. The CDR3 DNA is TGTGCCACCAGTGATCCACGGGTTGGAATAAGGGAGACCCAGTACTTC.

In this sample, this clonotype turned up a few times. The rearrangement links TRBV18 to TRBJ2-4; either TRBD1 or TRBD2 may supply D (5 bases each). The CDR3 runs to 15 residues. V was pared by 3 bases and J by 0 bases, with 9 bases between. CDR1 is KGHSH and CDR2 is LQKENI in the germline V gene. The CDR3 protein is CASSPTRGAKNIQYF. The CDR3 DNA is TGTGCCAGCTCACCCACGAGGGGAGCCAAAAACATTCAGTACTTC.

This clonotype was seen many times. The DNA of the CDR3 is TGTGCCAGCAGCCAGGGGACAGGGGAGAACAATGAGCAGTTCTTC. Its protein is CASSQGTGENNEQFF. The chain uses TRBV4-2 and TRBJ2-1; TRBD1 aligns across 10 bases. The J segment lost 5 bases and the V segment lost 3 bases, leaving 4 bases of the junction unmatched. CDR3 length: 15 amino acids. The germline CDR1 and CDR2 sequences are LGHNA and YNFKEQ.

This clonotype was seen at least ten times. The V gene is TRBV4-3, the J gene TRBJ2-2, with TRBD1 matching over 10 bases. Germline-derived CDR1 and CDR2 are LGHNA and YSLEER. V lost 4 bases to trimming and J lost 5 bases; unmatched junction nucleotides: 13. This CDR3 has 18 amino acids. The CDR3 region is CASSRGTGTGDQTGELFF. The DNA of the CDR3 is TGCGCCAGCAGCCGAGGCACCGGGACAGGGGACCAAACCGGGGAGCTGTTTTTT.

This clonotype has just a few counts. The chain has TRBV11-2 and TRBJ2-5; 10 nucleotides agree with TRBD1. CDR1 and CDR2 from the germline V gene are SGHAT and FQNNGV. Trimming cost V 7 bases and J 1 base; bases outside gene matches: 12. The CDR3 contains 17 residues. The DNA for the CDR3 is TGTGCCAGCACTCGACAGGGGGCAATTAAAAGCCAAGAGACCCAGTACTTC. Protein product: CASTRQGAIKSQETQYF.

In its sample, this clonotype was seen a few times. V is TRBV3-1 and J is TRBJ2-3; a possible D gene is TRBD2 (7 bases). Germline lookup yields CDR1 LGHDT and CDR2 YNNKEL (reference sequence). V lost 8 bases and J lost 13, with 22 bases in between. The length of the CDR3 is 13 residues. CDR3 bases: TGTGCCAGCGAAGGGGGGGCCCGGGACAAGGAGTATTTT. This sequence encodes CASEGGARDKEYF.

This clonotype occurred many times. The chain links TRBV3-1 to TRBJ2-7, with D unresolved. CDR1 is LGHDT and CDR2 is YNNKEL in the germline V gene (reference sequence). Trimming pared 3 bases from V and 0 bases from J, leaving 6 bases between. CDR3 length equals 13 residues. CDR3 in DNA: TGTGCCAGCAGCCACGGGCCCTCCTACGAGCAGTACTTC. As protein: CASSHGPSYEQYF.

At least ten counts were recorded for this clonotype. V usage is TRBV6-5 and J usage is TRBJ2-1; no clear D. The CDR3 is made up of 14 amino acids. The germline CDR1 and CDR2 sequences are MNHEY and SVGAGI. The V end lost 2 bases, the J end lost 7 bases, and 12 bases lay between the germline ends. The CDR3 sequence: CASSYNSGNNEQFF. CDR3 DNA: TGTGCCAGCAGTTACAACTCGGGCAATAATGAGCAGTTCTTC.

This clonotype was recorded at least ten times. The V call is TRBV29-1, the J call TRBJ2-7; 10 nucleotides agree with TRBD1. V was clipped by 7 bases and J by 3 bases; unmatched bases: 6. Germline V gene sequence: CDR1 SQVTM, CDR2 ANQGSEA. The CDR3 is made up of 13 amino acids. CDR3 loop: CSGGDRGFYEQYF. CDR3 nucleotide sequence: TGCAGCGGTGGGGACAGGGGATTCTACGAGCAGTACTTC.

The chain employs TRBV10-3 and TRBJ2-1; maybe TRBD2 (6 bases). CDR1 ENHRY and CDR2 SYGVKD come from the germline V gene. The CDR3 runs to 14 residues. Between the trimmed V and J ends, which lost 10 bases and 5 bases, there was a span of 18 bases. CDR3 residues: CATNSMGLDNEQFF. In DNA, the CDR3 is TGTGCCACCAACTCCATGGGACTGGACAATGAGCAGTTCTTC.

This sequence joins TRBV5-1 and TRBJ2-6; 10 bases match TRBD1. This CDR3 contains 17 residues. V gave up 5 bases and J gave up 4 bases; unmatched junction bases: 9. Germline-derived CDR1 and CDR2 are SGHRS and YFSETQ. The CDR3 sequence: CASSRQGANEGANVLTF. CDR3 nucleotides: TGCGCCAGCAGTCGACAGGGGGCCAATGAAGGGGCCAACGTCCTGACTTTC.

This clonotype was seen at least ten times. This chain links TRBV29-1 with TRBJ2-3; 7 bases align to TRBD1. CDR1 and CDR2 (germline): SQVTM, ANQGSEA. The trim removed 4 bases at V and 2 bases at J, leaving 3 bases unmatched. The CDR3 extends over 13 amino acids. For the CDR3, the DNA is TGCAGCGTTGTGGGACAGCTCACAGATACGCAGTATTTT. This translates into CSVVGQLTDTQYF.

The genes are TRBV7-3 and TRBJ2-7; D uncertain. V was cut by 5 bases and J by 3 bases, with 11 bases left in between. The CDR3 is 13 amino acids. Germline V gene lookup returns CDR1 SGHTA and CDR2 FQGTGA. This CDR3 is CASSPRHGYEQYF. CDR3 DNA: TGTGCCAGCAGCCCTCGTCATGGCTACGAGCAGTACTTC.

Ten or more counts support this clonotype. V gene TRBV28 combines with J gene TRBJ2-7; TRBD1 is a possible D gene (6 bases). Germline assignment: CDR1 MDHEN and CDR2 SYDVKM. The CDR3 consists of 13 residues. V was cut by 9 bases and J by 3 bases, with 15 bases left in between. CDR3 nucleotide sequence: TGTGCCAGTCGGGACACGACTCGCTACGAGCAGTACTTC. Amino acids: CASRDTTRYEQYF.

V and J are TRBV20-1 and TRBJ2-5; the D gene is possibly TRBD2 (5 bases). V dropped 2 bases and J dropped 3 bases, with 16 bases sitting between them. Germline CDR1 DFQATT, CDR2 SNEGSKA (reference sequence). This CDR3 comprises 15 residues. CDR3 region: CSARPTGLWKETQYF. The CDR3 DNA sequence: TGCAGTGCTAGACCCACGGGGTTGTGGAAAGAGACCCAGTACTTC.

V gene TRBV15 combines with J gene TRBJ1-1; the D is unclear. V was clipped by 0 bases and J by 1 base, with 3 bases between them. Germline assignment: CDR1 LNHNV and CDR2 YYDKDF (reference sequence). The CDR3 has 13 residues. Here the CDR3 DNA reads TGTGCCACCAGCAGAGAGGCGAACACTGAAGCTTTCTTT. It translates to CATSREANTEAFF.

This clonotype was seen a few times. The chain has TRBV29-1 and TRBJ2-5; D perhaps matches TRBD1 (5 bases). The CDR3 is made up of 13 amino acids. Germline V gene sequence: CDR1 SQVTM, CDR2 ANQGSEA. V dropped 4 bases and J dropped 2 bases, with 11 bases sitting between them. The CDR3 DNA reads TGCAGCGTTGGAGGACGGACACAAGAGACCCAGTACTTC. Protein product: CSVGGRTQETQYF.

The chain carries TRBV10-3 and TRBJ2-7; 8 positions match TRBD1. Trimming cost V 6 bases and J 3 bases; bases outside gene matches: 10. Germline CDR1 ENHRY, CDR2 SYGVKD. CDR3 length equals 15 residues. The DNA for the CDR3 is TGTGCCATCAGGACCGCAGGGGGCCAAAACTACGAGCAGTACTTC. Translated, it gives CAIRTAGGQNYEQYF.